This T cell receptor beta chain was found in a study of breast tumors, draining lymph nodes, adjacent tissues. This CDR3 spans 15 amino acids. In germline, CDR1 is SGHDT, CDR2 YYEEEE. Each CDR3 protein gets one entry after TCRdb re-called the multiplex PCR reads with MiXCR. The table has approximately 210,000 distinct CDR3 sequences, less than 35% seen once. About this clonotype itself: Its antigen is undetermined. A read error may be the cause here, since a much bigger clone is one base away.

Whole-study results and caveats: Tumor TCR diversity was below lymph nodes but above nontumor tissue.

Axillary draining lymph nodes of breast cancer patients supplied the node samples. The chain couples TRBV5-6 to TRBJ2-3; 7 bases are a match to TRBD2. Sequencing input: axillary lymph node tissue. This clonotype was obtained from a female donor with breast cancer. Some clones in this sample may be carry-over from other donors' samples. Here the CDR3 reads CTSSPGEGGTDTQYF. DNA for the CDR3: TGTACCAGCAGTCCCGGGGAGGGAGGCACAGATACGCAGTATTTT.